This T cell receptor beta chain was observed in a study of HIV-infected patients and healthy controls (dated by TCRdb to the mid-2010s). Preparation of the library involved 5' RACE. The listed sequencing device is Illumina MiSeq. TCRdb reanalyzed the raw reads on its own, using fastp at Q25 for trimming and MiXCR for clone calling, and kept in-frame beta chains. Rows with one shared CDR3 protein collapse into an entry with the most common genes and DNA. This sample is represented by under 70,000 distinct CDR3 sequences; 15% to 20% of them were singletons. About 1.5% of the sample comes from the top ten. About this clonotype: This receptor's antigen is unknown. This sequence may be a read error, since a much larger clone differs from it by one base.

The TCR sequence derives from a human donor in good health. Sequencing was done on a sample of CD4+ T cells from blood.

The CDR3 has the sequence CANSYLAGVEKLFF. The sequence in DNA is TGTGCCAACAGTTACTTGGCAGGGGTAGAAAAACTGTTTTTT. The sequence links TRBV6-5 to TRBJ1-4; a weak D assignment points to TRBD1 (6 bases agree). From the cysteine up to the phenylalanine, the CDR3 has a length of 14 residues. The retained sequence is limited to the CDR3, 42 bases, with the frame set at the first base. CDR1 is given as MNHEY and CDR2 as SVGAGI, both from the germline V gene.